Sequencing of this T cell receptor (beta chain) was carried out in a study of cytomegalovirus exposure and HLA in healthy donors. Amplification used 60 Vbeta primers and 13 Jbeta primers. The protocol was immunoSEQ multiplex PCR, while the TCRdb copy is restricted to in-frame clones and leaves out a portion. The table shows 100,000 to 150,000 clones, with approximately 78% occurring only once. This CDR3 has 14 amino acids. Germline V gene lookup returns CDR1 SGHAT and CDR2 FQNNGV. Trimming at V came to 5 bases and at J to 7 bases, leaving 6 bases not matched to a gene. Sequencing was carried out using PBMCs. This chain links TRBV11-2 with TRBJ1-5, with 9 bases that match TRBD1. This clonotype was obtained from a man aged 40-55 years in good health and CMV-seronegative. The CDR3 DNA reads TGTGCCAGCAGCGCGGACAGGGGCGGACAGCCCCAGCATTTT. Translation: CASSADRGGQPQHF.